This T cell receptor beta chain was identified during a study of cytomegalovirus exposure and HLA in healthy donors. Overall study: Of all 400 or so donors who were genotyped, about 80% belonged to the Caucasian-associated ancestry cluster. Study outcomes and limitations: Reported results showed that the classifier diagnosed cytomegalovirus status with high specificity and sensitivity. Across all donors, roughly uniform sequencing depth was an assumption of the presence/absence analyses.

PCR employed 60 Vbeta and 13 Jbeta primers. The table came from immunoSEQ multiplex PCR; TCRdb's copy has only in-frame clones and leaves some out. This sample has tens of thousands of clones, with over 70% found just once. Concerning this clone: Its specificity is unknown.

The source is a middle-aged woman in good health and CMV-seronegative. Sequenced material: PBMCs.

In nucleotides, the CDR3 is TGTGCCAGCAGTGTTAGCCCGGGAGTGGGAGATGAAAAACTGTTTTTT. This translates into CASSVSPGVGDEKLFF. The chain employs TRBV25-1 and TRBJ1-4, with D unresolved. Per the germline V gene, CDR1 is MGHDK and CDR2 is SYGVNS. There are 16 residues in the CDR3. The V end lost 4 bases, the J end lost 6 bases, and 18 bases lay between the germline ends.